This T cell receptor (beta chain) was recovered during a study of T cells expressing NK-cell markers. Germline values: CDR1 DFQATT, CDR2 SNEGSKA (reference sequence). There are 14 residues in the CDR3. No DNA is given; TCRdb re-called the 5' RACE reads and lists each CDR3 protein once. This repertoire comprises more than 400,000 distinct CDR3 sequences; its ten largest clones make up about 7.1%. Sequencing was done on a sample of blood T cells: a sorted CD56 or NKG2C T cell subset, CD4+ or CD8+ T cells, or bulk PBMC T cells (not recorded which). This TCR derives from a woman between 18 and 69 years old in good health. The chain joins TRBV20-1 to TRBJ2-7; TCRdb proposes TRBD2, but this gene call is untestable without DNA. The CDR3 spells CSARGLAGAYEQYF.